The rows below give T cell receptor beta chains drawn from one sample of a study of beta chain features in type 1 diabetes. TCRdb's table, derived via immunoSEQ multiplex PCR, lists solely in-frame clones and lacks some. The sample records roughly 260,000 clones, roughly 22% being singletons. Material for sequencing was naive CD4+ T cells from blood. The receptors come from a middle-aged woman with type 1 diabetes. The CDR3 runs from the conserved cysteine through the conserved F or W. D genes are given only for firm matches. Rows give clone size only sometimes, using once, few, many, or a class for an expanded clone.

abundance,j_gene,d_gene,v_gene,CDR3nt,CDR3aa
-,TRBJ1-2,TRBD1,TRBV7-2,TGTGCCAGCACCGTCGGACAGGGAAACTATGGCTACACCTTC,CASTVGQGNYGYTF
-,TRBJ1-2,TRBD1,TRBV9,TGTGCCAGCAGCATCACCGGACAGGCCGGGAATGGCTACACCTTC,CASSITGQAGNGYTF
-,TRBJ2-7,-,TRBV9,TGTGCCAGCAGCGTAGGTTCCGCGGGATTGTACGAGCAGTACTTC,CASSVGSAGLYEQYF
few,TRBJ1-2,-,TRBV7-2,TGTGCCAGCAGCTTAGGTGCGGGGGATTATGGCTACACCTTC,CASSLGAGDYGYTF
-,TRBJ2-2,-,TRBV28,TGTGCCAGCAGTCAACAGGGCAGAAGCACCGGGGAGCTGTTTTTT,CASSQQGRSTGELFF
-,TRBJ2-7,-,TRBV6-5,TGTGCCAGCAGATCTACCCTTGGCGAGCAGTACTTC,CASRSTLGEQYF
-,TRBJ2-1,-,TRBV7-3,TGTGCCAGCAGCCCCAGTGTTGGCAGCTCCTACAATGAGCAGTTCTTC,CASSPSVGSSYNEQFF
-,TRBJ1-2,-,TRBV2,TGTGCCAGCAGTGACAGGCCCTTCGTCGGATATGGCTACACCTTC,CASSDRPFVGYGYTF
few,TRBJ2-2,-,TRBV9,TGTGCCAGCAGCGCTGTAGCCGGGGAGCTGTTTTTT,CASSAVAGELFF
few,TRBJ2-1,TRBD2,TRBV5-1,TGCGCCAGCAGCTACATAGCGGGAGGCGGGTACAATGAGCAGTTCTTC,CASSYIAGGGYNEQFF
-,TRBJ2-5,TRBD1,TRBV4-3,TGCGCCAGCAGCCTCCGACAGGGGCGAGAGACCCAGTACTTC,CASSLRQGRETQYF
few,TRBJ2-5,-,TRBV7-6,TGTGCCAGCAGCGCTCGGGGTTATGAGACCCAGTACTTC,CASSARGYETQYF
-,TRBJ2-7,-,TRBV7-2,TGTGCCAGCAGCCCTAGGGGTTACGAGCAGTACTTC,CASSPRGYEQYF
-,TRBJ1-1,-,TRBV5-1,TGCGCCAGCAGCTTGATTGCAGGGCTCATGAACACTGAAGCTTTCTTT,CASSLIAGLMNTEAFF
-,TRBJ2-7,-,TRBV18,TGTGCCAGCTCACGTACCGGGATTTCGATCTACGAGCAGTACTTC,CASSRTGISIYEQYF
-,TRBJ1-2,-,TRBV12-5,TGTGCTAGTGGCTTGCCTGGCTTTGGCTACACCTTC,CASGLPGFGYTF
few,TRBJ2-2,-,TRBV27,TGTGCCAGCAGTTTATGGTACACAGGGCGCACCGGGGAGCTGTTTTTT,CASSLWYTGRTGELFF
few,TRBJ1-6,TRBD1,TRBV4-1,TGCGCCAGCAGCCAAGATCAAGGGGACAGGGGTGATTCACCCCTCCACTTT,CASSQDQGDRGDSPLHF
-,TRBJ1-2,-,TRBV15,TGTGCCACCAGCAGAGCTTCAGGGGCGGTCACCACCTTC,CATSRASGAVTTF
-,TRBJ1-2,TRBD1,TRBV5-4,TGTGCCAGCAGCGCGGGACAGGGAGGATATGGCTACACCTTC,CASSAGQGGYGYTF
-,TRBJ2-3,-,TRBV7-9,TGTGCCAGCAATCCCGGGATTATGCAGTATTTT,CASNPGIMQYF
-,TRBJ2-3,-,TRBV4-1,TGCGCCAGCAGCCAAGGAGTACAGGGTGGCACAGATACGCAGTATTTT,CASSQGVQGGTDTQYF
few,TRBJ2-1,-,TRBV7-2,TGTGCCAGCAGCTCACTCGGACGGGGGCAGTTCTTC,CASSSLGRGQFF
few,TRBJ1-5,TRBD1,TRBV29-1,TGCAGCGTTGGACAGGGTAATCAGCCCCAGCATTTT,CSVGQGNQPQHF
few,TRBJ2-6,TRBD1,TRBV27,TGTGCCAGCAGGGACAGGGGAGGCTCTGGGGCCAACGTCCTGACTTTC,CASRDRGGSGANVLTF
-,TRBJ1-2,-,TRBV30,TGTGCCTGGAGTGACTCCTATGGCTACACCTTC,CAWSDSYGYTF
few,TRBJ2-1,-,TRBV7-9,TGTGCCAGCAGCTTAGACGGGAACTCCTACAATGAGCAGTTCTTC,CASSLDGNSYNEQFF
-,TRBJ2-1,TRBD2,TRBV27,TGTGCCAGCAGGAGGACTAGCGAGAGCTTCAATGAGCAGTTCTTC,CASRRTSESFNEQFF
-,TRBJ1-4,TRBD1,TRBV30,TGTGCCTGGAGTGTACAGGGGTTGGGAAAACTGTTTTTT,CAWSVQGLGKLFF
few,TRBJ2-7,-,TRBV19,TGTGCCAGTAGCTCCGGGACACCCCCCAGGGAGCAGTACTTC,CASSSGTPPREQYF
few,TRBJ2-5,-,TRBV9,TGTGCCAGCAGCGTAGGCCCGACGGGAGAGACCCAGTACTTC,CASSVGPTGETQYF
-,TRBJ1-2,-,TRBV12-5,TGTGCTAGTGGTTCCACAGGGAGGGTTGGATACACCTTC,CASGSTGRVGYTF
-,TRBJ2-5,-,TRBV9,TGTGCCAGCAGCGTACTTATGGCGCCGGGGGAGACCCAGTACTTC,CASSVLMAPGETQYF
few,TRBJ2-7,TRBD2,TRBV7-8,TGTGCCAGCAGCTTAGCTGGGGCTAGCGGGGTTCCCCCCAGCGAGCAGTACTTC,CASSLAGASGVPPSEQYF
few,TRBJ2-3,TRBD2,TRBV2,TGTGCCAGCAGTGCTAGCGGTAGCACAGATACGCAGTATTTT,CASSASGSTDTQYF
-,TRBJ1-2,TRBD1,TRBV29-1,TGCAGCGTTCAGGGGGCGGGCTATGGCTACACCTTC,CSVQGAGYGYTF
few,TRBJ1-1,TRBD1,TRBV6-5,TGTGCCAGCACCCCGGACAGGGGAGGGGGCACTGAAGCTTTCTTT,CASTPDRGGGTEAFF
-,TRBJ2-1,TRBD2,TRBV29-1,TGCAGCGTCGAGACCGGGACTAGCGGCAATGAGCAGTTCTTC,CSVETGTSGNEQFF
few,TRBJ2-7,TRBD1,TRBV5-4,TGTGCCAGCAGCTTGTCGGGACAGCCCTACGAGCAGTACTTC,CASSLSGQPYEQYF
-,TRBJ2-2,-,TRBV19,TGTGCCAGCGCGGGACAGACGAACACCGGGGAGCTGTTTTTT,CASAGQTNTGELFF
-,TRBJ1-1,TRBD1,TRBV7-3,TGTGCCAGCAGCCTCGGACAGGGCGGGAGCACTGAAGCTTTCTTT,CASSLGQGGSTEAFF
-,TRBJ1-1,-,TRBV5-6,TGTGCCAGCACCCGGCGGAGTGAAGCTTTCTTT,CASTRRSEAFF
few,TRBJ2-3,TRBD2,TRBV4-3,TGCGCCAGCAGCAGGACTAGCGGGAGCGGGCAGTATTTT,CASSRTSGSGQYF
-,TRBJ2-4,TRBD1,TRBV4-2,TGTGCCAGCAGCCCTGCAACAGGGGGCACGATTCTGGGCAAAAACATTCAGTACTTC,CASSPATGGTILGKNIQYF
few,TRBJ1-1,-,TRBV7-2,TGTGCCAGCAGCTCCACCCCCGCGGGGGCGAACACTGAAGCTTTCTTT,CASSSTPAGANTEAFF
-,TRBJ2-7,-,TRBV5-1,TGCGCCAGCAGTTACAGGGACGAGCAGTACTTC,CASSYRDEQYF
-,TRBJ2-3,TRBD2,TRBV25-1,TGTGCCAGCAGTGAAAGCGGGGGGGCATCGGATACGCAGTATTTT,CASSESGGASDTQYF
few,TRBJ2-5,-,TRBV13,TGTGCCAGCACCCCCGGAGGCGGGGAGACCCAGTACTTC,CASTPGGGETQYF
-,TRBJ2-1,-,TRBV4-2,TGTGCCAGCAGCCAAGGGAGAGCTAGTCGACGTGAGCAGTTCTTC,CASSQGRASRREQFF
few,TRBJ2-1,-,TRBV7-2,TGTGCCAGCAGCTTAGCGGCCGTCCATGAGCAGTTCTTC,CASSLAAVHEQFF
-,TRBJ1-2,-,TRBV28,TGTGCCAGCAGTTTCGGGGGTATAGGCTACACCTTC,CASSFGGIGYTF
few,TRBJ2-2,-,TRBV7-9,TGTGCCAGCATCCGGGGAGACACCGGGGAGCTGTTTTTT,CASIRGDTGELFF
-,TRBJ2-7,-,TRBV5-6,TGTGCCAGCAGCTTGCTCTGGGAGCGATCCTACGAGCAGTACTTC,CASSLLWERSYEQYF
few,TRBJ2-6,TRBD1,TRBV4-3,TGCGCCAGCAGCCAAGTGGACAGGGGGCACTCTGGGGCCAACGTCCTGACTTTC,CASSQVDRGHSGANVLTF
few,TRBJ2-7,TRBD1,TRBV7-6,TGTGCCAGCAGCTTTGGGACAGCCTACGAGCAGTACTTC,CASSFGTAYEQYF
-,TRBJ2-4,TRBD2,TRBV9,TGTGCCAGCACCCTAGGGGCTAGCGGAGCCAAAAACATTCAGTACTTC,CASTLGASGAKNIQYF